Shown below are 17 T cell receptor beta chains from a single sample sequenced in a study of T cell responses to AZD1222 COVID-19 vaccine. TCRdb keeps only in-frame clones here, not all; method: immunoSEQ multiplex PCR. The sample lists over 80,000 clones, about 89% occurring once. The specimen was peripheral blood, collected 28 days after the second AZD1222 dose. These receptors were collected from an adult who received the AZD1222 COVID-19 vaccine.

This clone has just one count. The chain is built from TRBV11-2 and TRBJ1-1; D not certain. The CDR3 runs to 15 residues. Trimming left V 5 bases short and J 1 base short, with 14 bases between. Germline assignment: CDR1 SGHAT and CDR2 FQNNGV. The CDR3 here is CASSPRISWNTEAFF. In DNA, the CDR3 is TGTGCCAGCAGCCCGCGAATTTCCTGGAACACTGAAGCTTTCTTT.

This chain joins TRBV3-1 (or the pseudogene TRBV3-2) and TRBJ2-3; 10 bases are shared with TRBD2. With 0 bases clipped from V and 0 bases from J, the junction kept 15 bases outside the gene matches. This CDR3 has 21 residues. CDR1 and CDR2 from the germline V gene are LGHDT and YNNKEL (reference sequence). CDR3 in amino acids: CASSQDDRLAGASISTDTQYF. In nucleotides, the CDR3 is TGTGCCAGCAGCCAAGATGATAGGCTAGCGGGAGCGAGTATTAGCACAGATACGCAGTATTTT.

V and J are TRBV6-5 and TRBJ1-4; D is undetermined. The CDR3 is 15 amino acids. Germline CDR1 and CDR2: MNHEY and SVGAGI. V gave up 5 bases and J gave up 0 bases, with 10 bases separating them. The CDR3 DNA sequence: TGTGCCAGCAGTAGGACCGATGCAACTAATGAAAAACTGTTTTTT. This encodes CASSRTDATNEKLFF.

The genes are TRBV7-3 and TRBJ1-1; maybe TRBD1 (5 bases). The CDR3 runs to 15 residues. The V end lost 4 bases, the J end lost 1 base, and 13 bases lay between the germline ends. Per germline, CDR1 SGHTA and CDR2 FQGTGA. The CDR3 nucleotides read TGTGCCAGCAGCTCCAGGGCCGGAACGAACACTGAAGCTTTCTTT. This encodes CASSSRAGTNTEAFF.

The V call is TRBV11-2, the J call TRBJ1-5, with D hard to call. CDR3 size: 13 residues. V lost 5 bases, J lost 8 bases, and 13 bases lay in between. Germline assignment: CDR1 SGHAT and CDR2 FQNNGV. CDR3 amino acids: CASSPRTGEPQHF. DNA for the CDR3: TGTGCCAGCAGCCCAAGGACGGGAGAGCCCCAGCATTTT.

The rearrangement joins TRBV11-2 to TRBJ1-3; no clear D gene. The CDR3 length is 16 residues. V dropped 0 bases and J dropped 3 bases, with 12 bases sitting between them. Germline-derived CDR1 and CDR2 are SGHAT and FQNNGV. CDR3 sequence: CASSLDLRVLGNTIYF. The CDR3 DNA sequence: TGTGCCAGCAGCTTAGATTTGAGGGTTCTTGGAAACACCATATATTTT.

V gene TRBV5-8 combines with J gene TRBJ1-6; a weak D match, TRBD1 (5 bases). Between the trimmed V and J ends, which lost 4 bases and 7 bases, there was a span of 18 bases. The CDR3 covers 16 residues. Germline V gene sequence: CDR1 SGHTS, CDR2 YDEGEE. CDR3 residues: CASSLKAGLGNSPLHF. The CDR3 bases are TGTGCCAGCAGCCTGAAAGCGGGACTGGGAAATTCACCCCTCCACTTT.

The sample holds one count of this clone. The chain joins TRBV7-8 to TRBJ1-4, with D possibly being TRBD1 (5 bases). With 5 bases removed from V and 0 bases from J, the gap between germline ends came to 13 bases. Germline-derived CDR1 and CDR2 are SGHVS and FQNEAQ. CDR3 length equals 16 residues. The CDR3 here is CASSPRDFATNEKLFF. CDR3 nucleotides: TGTGCCAGCAGCCCTCGGGACTTCGCAACTAATGAAAAACTGTTTTTT.

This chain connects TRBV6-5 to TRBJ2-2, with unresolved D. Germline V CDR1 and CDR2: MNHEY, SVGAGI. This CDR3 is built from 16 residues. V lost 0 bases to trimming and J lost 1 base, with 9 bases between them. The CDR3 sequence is CASSYSGNRNTGELFF. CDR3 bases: TGTGCCAGCAGTTACTCGGGCAATCGGAACACCGGGGAGCTGTTTTTT.

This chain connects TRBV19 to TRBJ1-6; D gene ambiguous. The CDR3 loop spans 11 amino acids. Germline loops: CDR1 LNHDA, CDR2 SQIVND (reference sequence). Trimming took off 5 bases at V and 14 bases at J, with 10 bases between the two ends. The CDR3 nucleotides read TGTGCCAGTAGTTATGGCGAGTCCCTCCACTTT. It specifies CASSYGESLHF.

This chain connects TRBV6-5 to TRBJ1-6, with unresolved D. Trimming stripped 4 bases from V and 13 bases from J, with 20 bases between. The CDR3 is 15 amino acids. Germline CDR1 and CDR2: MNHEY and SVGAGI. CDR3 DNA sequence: TGTGCCAGCAGTTCGGGCGACGGGTTATTTTTTCCCCTCCACTTT. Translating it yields CASSSGDGLFFPLHF.

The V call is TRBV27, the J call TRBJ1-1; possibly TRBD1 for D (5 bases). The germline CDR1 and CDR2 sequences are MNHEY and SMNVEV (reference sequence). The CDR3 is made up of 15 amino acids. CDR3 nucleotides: TGTGCTACTGGGGGGTTTGGCCGCATGAACACTGAAGCTTTCTTT. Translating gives CATGGFGRMNTEAFF.

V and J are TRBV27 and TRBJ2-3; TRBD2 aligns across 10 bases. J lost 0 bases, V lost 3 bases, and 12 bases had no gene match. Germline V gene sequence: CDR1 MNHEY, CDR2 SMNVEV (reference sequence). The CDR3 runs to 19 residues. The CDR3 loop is CASSFYSSGRATSTDTQYF. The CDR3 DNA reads TGTGCCAGCAGTTTCTACTCCAGCGGGAGGGCCACTAGCACAGATACGCAGTATTTT.

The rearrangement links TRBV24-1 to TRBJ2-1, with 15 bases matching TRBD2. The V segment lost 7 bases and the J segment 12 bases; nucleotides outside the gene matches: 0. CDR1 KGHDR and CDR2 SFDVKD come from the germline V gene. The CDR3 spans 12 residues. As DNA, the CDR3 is TGTGCCACCAGGGGACTAGCGGGAGGGCAGTTCTTC. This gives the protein CATRGLAGGQFF.

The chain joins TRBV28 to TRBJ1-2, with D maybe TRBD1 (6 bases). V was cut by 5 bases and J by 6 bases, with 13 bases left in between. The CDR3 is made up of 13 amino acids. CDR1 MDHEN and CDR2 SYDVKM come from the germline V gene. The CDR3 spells CASSPTGYDGYTF. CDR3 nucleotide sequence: TGTGCCAGCAGTCCGACAGGTTACGATGGCTACACCTTC.

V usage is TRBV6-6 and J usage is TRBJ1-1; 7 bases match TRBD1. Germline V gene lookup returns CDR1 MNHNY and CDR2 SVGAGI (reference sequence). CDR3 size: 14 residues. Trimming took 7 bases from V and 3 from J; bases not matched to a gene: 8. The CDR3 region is CASTLRGADTEAFF. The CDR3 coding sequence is TGTGCCAGCACCCTCAGGGGGGCGGACACTGAAGCTTTCTTT.

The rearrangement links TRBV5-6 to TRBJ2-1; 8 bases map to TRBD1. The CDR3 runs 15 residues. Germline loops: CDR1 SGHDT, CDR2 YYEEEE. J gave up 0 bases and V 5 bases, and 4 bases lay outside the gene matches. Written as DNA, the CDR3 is TGTGCCAGCAGTACAGGGGGTTTCTCCTACAATGAGCAGTTCTTC. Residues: CASSTGGFSYNEQFF. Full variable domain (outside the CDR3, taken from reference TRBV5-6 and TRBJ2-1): DAGVTQSPTHLIKTRGQQVTLRCSPKSGHDTVSWYQQALGQGPQFIFQYYEEEERQRGNFPDRFSGHQFPNYSSELNVNALLLGDSALYLCASSTGGFSYNEQFFGPGTRLTVL.